This TCR beta chain was documented in a study of blood T cell repertoires in COVID-19. Across the whole study: Italy, Spain and the United States were the sources of the convalescent and acute COVID-19 samples. In each case, the material was cDNA or gDNA derived from T cells, B-cell-depleted T cells, or PBMCs.

While infection was still active, Seattle patients were enrolled and then followed longitudinally. Germline V CDR1 and CDR2: GTSNPN, SVGIG (reference sequence). The CDR3 extends over 12 amino acids. The V and J ends lost 1 base and 6 bases, in that order; junction bases with no gene match: 1. Sequencing used immunoSEQ multiplex PCR; TCRdb keeps in-frame clones, though not all of them. The sample has about 170,000 clones, approximately 85% seen once; the top ten hold around 2.7%. The chain is built from TRBV30 and TRBJ2-7, with 9 bases lining up with TRBD1. This clonotype was obtained from a woman aged 80 or over with COVID-19, enrolled during active disease. Sequencing used peripheral blood. CDR3: CAWSGQGGEQYF. Written as DNA, the CDR3 is TGTGCCTGGAGTGGACAGGGGGGCGAGCAGTACTTC. Combining the CDR3 with reference TRBV30 and TRBJ2-7 gives the whole variable domain SQTIHQWPATLVQPVGSPLSLECTVEGTSNPNLYWYRQAAGRGLQLLFYSVGIGQISSEVPQNLSASRPQDRQFILSSKKLLLSDSGFYLCAWSGQGGEQYFGPGTRLTVT.